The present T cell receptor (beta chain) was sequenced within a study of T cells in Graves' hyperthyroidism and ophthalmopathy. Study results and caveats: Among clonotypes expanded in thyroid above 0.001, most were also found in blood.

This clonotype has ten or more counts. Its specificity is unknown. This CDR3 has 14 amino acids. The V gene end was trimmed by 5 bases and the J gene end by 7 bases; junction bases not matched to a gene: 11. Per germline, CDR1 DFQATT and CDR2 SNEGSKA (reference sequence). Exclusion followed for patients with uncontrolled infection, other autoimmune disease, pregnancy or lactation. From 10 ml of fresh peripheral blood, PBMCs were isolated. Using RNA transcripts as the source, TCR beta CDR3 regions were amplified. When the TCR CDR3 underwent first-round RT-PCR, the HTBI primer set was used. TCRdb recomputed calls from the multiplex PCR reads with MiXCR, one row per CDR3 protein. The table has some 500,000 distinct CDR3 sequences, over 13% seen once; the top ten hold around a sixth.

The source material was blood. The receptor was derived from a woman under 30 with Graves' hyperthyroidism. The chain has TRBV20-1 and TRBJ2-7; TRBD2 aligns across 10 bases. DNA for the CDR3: TGCAGTGCTCCCACTCTAGCGGGAGAGGGTGAGCAGTACTTC. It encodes CSAPTLAGEGEQYF.